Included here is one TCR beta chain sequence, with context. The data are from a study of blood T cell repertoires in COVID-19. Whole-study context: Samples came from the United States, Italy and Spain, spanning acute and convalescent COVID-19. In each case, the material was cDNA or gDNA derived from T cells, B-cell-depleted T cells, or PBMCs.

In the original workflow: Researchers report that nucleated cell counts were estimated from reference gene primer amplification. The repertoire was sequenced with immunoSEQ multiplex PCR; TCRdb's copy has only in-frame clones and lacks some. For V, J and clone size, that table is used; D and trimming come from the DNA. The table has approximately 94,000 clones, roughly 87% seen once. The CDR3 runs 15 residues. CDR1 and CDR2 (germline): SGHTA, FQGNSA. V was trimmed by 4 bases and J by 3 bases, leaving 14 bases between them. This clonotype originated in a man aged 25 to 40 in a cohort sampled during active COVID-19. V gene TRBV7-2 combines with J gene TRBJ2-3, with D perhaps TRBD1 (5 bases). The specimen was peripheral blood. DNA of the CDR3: TGTGCCAGCAGCTCTAGGGGTGTTATTACAGATACGCAGTATTTT. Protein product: CASSSRGVITDTQYF.